The 12 T cell receptor beta chains in this list originate from one sample, sequenced in a study of cytomegalovirus exposure and HLA in healthy donors. PCR employed 60 Vbeta and 13 Jbeta primers. Sequencing was performed with immunoSEQ multiplex PCR; in TCRdb, only in-frame clones are kept and a portion is missing. The sample includes some 120,000 clones. Sequencing was done on a sample of PBMCs. Receptors originate from a man aged 18 to 29 in good health and CMV-seronegative.

The V call is TRBV4-1, the J call TRBJ2-1, with a tentative D call TRBD2 (5 bases). The CDR3 has 16 residues. Trimming cost V 1 base and J 0 bases, with 10 bases left between them. Germline CDR1 MGHRA, CDR2 YSYEKL. CDR3 DNA: TGCGCCAGCAGCCAAGTGGACTTGAGCTCCTACAATGAGCAGTTCTTC. Residues: CASSQVDLSSYNEQFF.

This chain joins TRBV5-6 and TRBJ1-2, with D possibly TRBD1 on 6 matching bases. The length of the CDR3 is 15 residues. Trimming stripped 3 bases from V and 0 bases from J, with 12 bases between. Germline CDR1 SGHDT, CDR2 YYEEEE. The CDR3 region has the DNA TGTGCCAGCAGCTCCCGACAGGCCCCTAACTATGGCTACACCTTC. Protein sequence: CASSSRQAPNYGYTF.

V gene TRBV5-1 combines with J gene TRBJ2-6; 8 bases agree with TRBD1. V dropped 4 bases and J dropped 2; count of bases not matched to a gene: 11. This CDR3 has 18 residues. Germline CDR1 reads SGHRS; CDR2 reads YFSETQ. Here the CDR3 reads CASSLWAGGAAGANVLTF. CDR3 bases: TGCGCCAGCAGCCTCTGGGCAGGGGGCGCAGCTGGGGCCAACGTCCTGACTTTC.

The chain joins TRBV6-1 to TRBJ2-1; a weak D match, TRBD1 (5 bases). V was cut by 1 base and J by 16 bases, with 14 bases left in between. The germline CDR1 and CDR2 sequences are MNHNS and SASEGT. This CDR3 comprises 12 residues. The CDR3 sequence: CASSEVIQGIFF. CDR3 in DNA: TGTGCCAGCAGTGAAGTAATCCAGGGTATTTTCTTC.

The chain carries TRBV29-1 and TRBJ2-5; the D gene is possibly TRBD1 (6 bases). Germline lookup yields CDR1 SQVTM and CDR2 ANQGSEA. V was pared by 5 bases and J by 1 base, with 11 bases between. CDR3 length: 13 amino acids. CDR3 sequence: CSVTQGSQETQYF. In DNA, the CDR3 is TGCAGCGTTACTCAGGGGTCCCAAGAGACCCAGTACTTC.

The V call is TRBV30, the J call TRBJ2-3, with 13 bases aligning to TRBD2. The CDR3 is made up of 13 amino acids. Germline lookup yields CDR1 GTSNPN and CDR2 SVGIG (reference sequence). Losses at the gene ends were 1 base for V and 10 bases for J; bases not matched to a gene: 2. CDR3 sequence reads: CAWSGTSGSSQYF. In DNA, the CDR3 is TGTGCCTGGAGTGGGACTAGCGGGAGTTCGCAGTATTTT.

This rearrangement joins TRBV5-1 to TRBJ2-1, with D unclear. V was pared by 0 bases and J by 7 bases, with 8 bases between. CDR3 length: 13 residues. Germline assignment: CDR1 SGHRS and CDR2 YFSETQ. CDR3 protein: CASSLGLGNEQFF. The CDR3 DNA reads as TGCGCCAGCAGCTTGGGTCTAGGTAATGAGCAGTTCTTC.

This chain uses TRBV6-5 with TRBJ2-3; TRBD2 aligns across 8 bases. Germline-derived CDR1 and CDR2 are MNHEY and SVGAGI. V was pared by 8 bases and J by 0 bases, with 7 bases of the junction left unmatched. The CDR3 sequence is 15 residues long. CDR3 sequence (DNA): TGTGCCAGCTCCTCGGGGGGGGCAAGCACAGATACGCAGTATTTT. Protein sequence: CASSSGGASTDTQYF.

The V and J genes are TRBV4-1 and TRBJ2-1, with 7 positions matching TRBD1. The CDR3 contains 15 residues. Trimming took 4 bases from V and 3 from J; bases not matched to a gene: 6. Germline loops: CDR1 MGHRA, CDR2 YSYEKL. CDR3 amino acids: CASSPKQGHYNEQFF. In DNA, the CDR3 is TGCGCCAGCAGCCCCAAACAGGGGCACTACAATGAGCAGTTCTTC.

The rearrangement joins TRBV28 to TRBJ2-4; 9 bases line up with TRBD2. V was clipped by 6 bases and J by 2 bases; unmatched bases: 2. Germline V gene lookup returns CDR1 MDHEN and CDR2 SYDVKM. CDR3 length: 14 residues. The CDR3, as DNA: TGTGCCAGCAGAAGCGGGAGGACCAAAAACATTCAGTACTTC. The encoded protein is CASRSGRTKNIQYF. Full variable domain (rest looked up from reference TRBV28 and TRBJ2-4): DVKVTQSSRYLVKRTGEKVFLECVQDMDHENMFWYRQDPGLGLRLIYFSYDVKMKEKGDIPEGYSVSREKKERFSLILESASTNQTSMYLCASRSGRTKNIQYFGAGTRLSVL.

J is TRBJ2-3 and V is TRBV12-2; TRBD2, the D gene given by the table, was not confirmed from the DNA. TRBV12-2 is annotated as a pseudogene. The CDR3 consists of 16 residues. CDR3 sequence (DNA): TGTGCAAGTCGCTTAGCGCGTAGCCGTCGCACAGATACGCAGTATTTT. Translating it yields CASRLARSRRTDTQYF.

The chain couples TRBV4-2 to TRBJ2-1; the D gene is possibly TRBD2 (6 bases). Germline V lookup: CDR1 LGHNA, CDR2 YNFKEQ. The ends were cut back, 0 bases at V and 4 bases at J, with 22 bases in the middle. CDR3 length: 19 amino acids. This chain's CDR3 is CASSQERGRRATFYNEQFF. CDR3 sequence (DNA): TGTGCCAGCAGCCAAGAAAGAGGTCGGAGGGCCACGTTTTACAATGAGCAGTTCTTC.